This T cell receptor beta chain was sequenced during a study of blood T cells in healthy people across ages. In its sample, this clonotype was seen a few times. Its antigen is undetermined. The study, taken as a whole, reports: The unknown donor CMV status may have confounded expanded clonotype changes.

CDR3 size: 14 residues. Trimming cost V 6 bases and J 4 bases; bases outside gene matches: 5. PCR was performed a second time for about 6 to 12 cycles using a sample-barcoded 5' primer and a J-beta primer mix. MiXCR, applied by TCRdb to the 5' RACE reads, yields one record per CDR3 protein. The sample records about 1 million distinct CDR3 sequences, around 27% being singletons. Another study also made use of these data, one on T cells of mothers and their children.

Sequencing used blood. The source is a girl aged 2 to 10 in good health. The J gene is TRBJ1-3, the V gene TRBV12-3 or TRBV12-4; 8 bases align to TRBD1. In DNA, the CDR3 is TGTGCCAGCAGCCCAGGGGGCGCGGGAAACACCATATATTTT. This gives the protein CASSPGGAGNTIYF.